The source of this T cell receptor (beta chain) is a study of T cells in Graves' hyperthyroidism and ophthalmopathy. CDR1 is GTSNPN, CDR2 SVGIG, per germline (reference sequence). The ends lost 3 bases at V and 1 base at J; junction bases unmatched: 4. The CDR3 is 14 residues long. Amplification yielded TCR beta CDR3 regions, with RNA transcripts as the source. The HTBI primer set served for first-round RT-PCR of the TCR CDR3. TCRdb itself ran the multiplex PCR reads through MiXCR, one entry per CDR3 protein. This table holds approximately 370,000 distinct CDR3 sequences, about a sixth found once. This clonotype has a count of ten or more.

The gene calls are TRBV30 and TRBJ1-1, with 8 bases identical to TRBD1. The specimen was blood. The clonotype was recovered from a woman aged 25 to 39 with Graves' hyperthyroidism that later progressed to Graves' ophthalmopathy. In DNA form, the CDR3 reads TGTGCCTGGAGGACAGGGGCCCCGAACACTGAAGCTTTCTTT. Amino acids: CAWRTGAPNTEAFF.